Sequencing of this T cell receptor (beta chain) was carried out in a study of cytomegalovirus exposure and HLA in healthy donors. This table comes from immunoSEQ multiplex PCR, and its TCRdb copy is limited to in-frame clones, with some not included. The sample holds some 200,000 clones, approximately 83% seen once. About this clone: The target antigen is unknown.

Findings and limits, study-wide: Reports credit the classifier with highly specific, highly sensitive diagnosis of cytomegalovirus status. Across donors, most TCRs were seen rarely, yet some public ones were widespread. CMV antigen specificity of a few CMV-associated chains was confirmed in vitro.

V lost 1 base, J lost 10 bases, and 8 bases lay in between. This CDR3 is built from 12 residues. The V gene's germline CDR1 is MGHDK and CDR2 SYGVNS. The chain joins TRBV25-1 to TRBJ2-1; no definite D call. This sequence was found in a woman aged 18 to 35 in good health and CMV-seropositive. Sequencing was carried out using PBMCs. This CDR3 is CASSESAREQFF. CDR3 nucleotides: TGTGCCAGCAGTGAATCTGCTAGGGAGCAGTTCTTC.